The 32 T cell receptor beta chains reported below all come from one sample, sequenced in a study of PD-L1 blockade in urothelial cancer. Time point here: peripheral blood 6 weeks after treatment start. Some clones are missing from TCRdb's copy, which holds only in-frame ones; the method was immunoSEQ multiplex PCR. The sample has 15,000 to 20,000 clones, about four fifths seen once. The sample in question was PBMCs, obtained around atezolizumab (anti-PD-L1) treatment. These receptors originate from a man aged 50 or older with urothelial cancer.

The chain combines TRBV5-5 with TRBJ2-3, with D possibly matching TRBD2 (6 bases). V gave up 0 bases and J gave up 8 bases, with 10 bases separating them. The CDR3 runs to 13 residues. CDR1 and CDR2 (germline): SGHKS, YYEKEE (reference sequence). Here the CDR3 DNA reads TGTGCCAGCAGCTTGGAAAGGCGGGGTACGCAGTATTTT. Its translation is CASSLERRGTQYF.

The V gene is TRBV14, the J gene TRBJ2-7; 8 bases fit TRBD1. The germline V gene encodes CDR1 SGHDN and CDR2 FVKESK. The CDR3 has 13 amino acids. The V segment lost 3 bases and the J segment 7 bases; nucleotides outside the gene matches: 5. Written as DNA, the CDR3 is TGTGCCAGCAGCCACCGACAGGGGCGGGAGCAGTACTTC. Its protein is CASSHRQGREQYF.

The rearrangement uses TRBV11-2 and TRBJ2-2, with 8 nucleotides matching TRBD1. V was pared by 5 bases and J by 6 bases, with 5 bases of the junction left unmatched. This CDR3 is built from 14 residues. The germline V gene has CDR1 SGHAT and CDR2 FQNNGV. This chain's CDR3 is CASSRQQGAGELFF. The CDR3 nucleotides read TGTGCCAGCAGCAGGCAACAGGGGGCCGGGGAGCTGTTTTTT.

The table lists this clone with a few counts. Other DNA sequences of this sample code for an identical CDR3. The chain joins TRBV11-2 to TRBJ1-5; D is unresolved. CDR3 size: 13 residues. CDR1 is SGHAT, CDR2 FQNNGV, per germline. V shed 0 bases and J shed 4 bases, with 4 bases lying between them. CDR3 residues: CASSLDYNQPQHF. The CDR3 DNA follows: TGTGCCAGCAGCTTAGATTATAATCAGCCCCAGCATTTT. Drawing the rest from reference TRBV11-2 and TRBJ1-5, the complete variable domain is EAGVAQSPRYKIIEKRQSVAFWCNPISGHATLYWYQQILGQGPKLLIQFQNNGVVDDSQLPKDRFSAERLKGVDSTLKIQPAKLEDSAVYLCASSLDYNQPQHFGDGTRLSIL.

This chain joins TRBV5-4 and TRBJ2-3, with a weak D call TRBD2 (5 bases). The CDR3 sequence is 15 residues long. Germline V gene data show CDR1 as SGHNT and CDR2 as YYREEE (reference sequence). V lost 3 bases to trimming and J lost 1 base, with 12 bases between them. The CDR3 DNA sequence: TGTGCCAGCAGCTCTGGAGGAAGCGGCACAGATACGCAGTATTTT. It yields the protein CASSSGGSGTDTQYF.

V is TRBV5-1 and J is TRBJ2-3; possibly TRBD2 for D (7 bases). This CDR3 region has 16 residues. The germline CDR1 and CDR2 sequences are SGHRS and YFSETQ. The ends were cut back, 0 bases at V and 1 base at J, with 12 bases in the middle. CDR3 region: CASSLEGGLGTDTQYF. DNA of the CDR3: TGCGCCAGCAGCTTGGAGGGGGGGCTTGGCACAGATACGCAGTATTTT.

The V call is TRBV5-6, the J call TRBJ1-4, with 7 bases that match TRBD1. In germline, CDR1 is SGHDT, CDR2 YYEEEE. V was pared by 2 bases and J by 1 base, with 5 bases of the junction left unmatched. The CDR3 consists of 16 residues. The CDR3 here is CASSFRTGLTNEKLFF. CDR3 nucleotide sequence: TGTGCCAGCAGCTTTCGGACAGGATTAACTAATGAAAAACTGTTTTTT.

This rearrangement joins TRBV11-2 to TRBJ2-2; 12 nucleotides agree with TRBD2. Germline V gene sequence: CDR1 SGHAT, CDR2 FQNNGV. V was pared by 1 base and J by 7 bases, with 4 bases of the junction left unmatched. The CDR3 contains 16 residues. CDR3 DNA: TGTGCCAGCAGCTTAGCCGGACTAGCGGGGAACGGGGAGCTGTTTTTT. Translation: CASSLAGLAGNGELFF.

The rearrangement joins TRBV5-8 to TRBJ2-6, with D possibly TRBD1 on 5 matching bases. The CDR3 has 16 residues. Trimming shortened V by 4 bases and J by 4 bases, and 15 bases separated the two germline ends. CDR1 SGHTS and CDR2 YDEGEE come from the germline V gene. CDR3 loop: CASSRHQGSGANVLTF. In nucleotides, the CDR3 is TGTGCCAGCAGCAGACACCAGGGTTCCGGGGCCAACGTCCTGACTTTC.

J is TRBJ1-1 and V is TRBV28; D might be TRBD1 (6 bases). V was pared by 1 base and J by 0 bases, with 21 bases between. In germline, CDR1 is MDHEN, CDR2 SYDVKM. The CDR3 is 19 residues long. The CDR3 spells CASSLSPARGTPMNTEAFF. The DNA of the CDR3 is TGTGCCAGCAGTTTATCCCCCGCCAGGGGCACCCCCATGAACACTGAAGCTTTCTTT.

The V gene is TRBV7-2, the J gene TRBJ2-3; 7 nucleotides agree with TRBD2. Germline values: CDR1 SGHTA, CDR2 FQGNSA. The J segment lost 1 base and the V segment lost 4 bases, leaving 11 bases of the junction unmatched. CDR3 length: 17 residues. CDR3 sequence: CASSSTRLAARTDTQYF. The DNA of the CDR3 is TGTGCCAGCAGCTCAACCCGGCTAGCGGCCCGCACAGATACGCAGTATTTT.

The chain carries TRBV15 and TRBJ2-1; 11 nucleotides match TRBD2. There are 17 residues in the CDR3. J gave up 5 bases and V 5 bases, and 11 bases lay outside the gene matches. CDR1 LNHNV and CDR2 YYDKDF come from the germline V gene (reference sequence). The CDR3 nucleotides are TGTGCCACCAGCGGAGGCTTAGCGGGAGGGCAAAACAATGAGCAGTTCTTC. Its translation is CATSGGLAGGQNNEQFF.

The chain uses TRBV4-1 and TRBJ2-7; TRBD1 matches 9 bases. CDR1 and CDR2 from the germline V gene are MGHRA and YSYEKL. V lost 3 bases, J lost 1 base, and 7 bases stayed unmatched. CDR3 length: 16 residues. The CDR3 bases are TGCGCCAGCAGCCAGGCCCGGGACAGGGAGTCCTACGAGCAGTACTTC. It specifies CASSQARDRESYEQYF.

The chain combines TRBV5-4 with TRBJ2-5; D perhaps matches TRBD2 (6 bases). Trimming stripped 1 base from V and 2 bases from J, with 9 bases between. Germline loops: CDR1 SGHNT, CDR2 YYREEE (reference sequence). This CDR3 comprises 14 residues. Here the CDR3 DNA reads TGTGCCAGCAGCTTGCGTCGGGAGCAAGAGACCCAGTACTTC. Its translation: CASSLRREQETQYF.

This clone was detected a few times. This sequence joins TRBV2 and TRBJ2-5; 7 bases line up with TRBD1. V dropped 6 bases and J dropped 6; count of bases not matched to a gene: 10. The CDR3 runs 14 residues. Per the germline V gene, CDR1 is SNHLY and CDR2 is FYNNEI. The CDR3 region has the DNA TGTGCCAGCAGCGACTTACAGGGGAGAAAGACCCAGTACTTC. Protein: CASSDLQGRKTQYF.

This clone was recorded only once. V usage is TRBV18 and J usage is TRBJ2-1, with 11 bases that match TRBD2. CDR3 length: 16 residues. Trimming removed 6 bases from V and 3 bases from J; junction bases left unmatched: 7. CDR1 KGHSH and CDR2 LQKENI come from the germline V gene. The CDR3 DNA is TGTGCCAGCTCGCGCTTGGGACTAGCGGACTACAATGAGCAGTTCTTC. Translation gives CASSRLGLADYNEQFF.

This sequence joins TRBV7-2 and TRBJ2-3, with a possible D match to TRBD2 (5 bases). The V gene lost 0 bases and the J gene lost 4 bases, with 5 bases spanning the gap. The germline gives CDR1 SGHTA, CDR2 FQGNSA. The CDR3 sequence is 13 residues long. The CDR3 DNA sequence: TGTGCCAGCAGCTTAGCGGAGGCAGATACGCAGTATTTT. This gives the protein CASSLAEADTQYF.

V is TRBV6-5 and J is TRBJ2-5, with 10 bases lining up with TRBD2. V trimming: 2 bases; J trimming: 9 bases; junction bases outside the gene matches: 3. Per the germline V gene, CDR1 is MNHEY and CDR2 is SVGAGI. This CDR3 contains 13 residues. The CDR3 reads CASSYEAGGAQYF. The CDR3 DNA follows: TGTGCCAGCAGTTACGAAGCGGGAGGGGCCCAGTACTTC.

This clone was recorded a few times. J is TRBJ1-3 and V is TRBV15; tentative D call: TRBD1 (6 bases). Germline V gene lookup returns CDR1 LNHNV and CDR2 YYDKDF (reference sequence). Trimming pared 10 bases from V and 2 bases from J, leaving 15 bases between. This CDR3 comprises 14 residues. The CDR3 sequence: CAIKQGTAGNTIYF. CDR3 DNA sequence: TGTGCCATAAAACAGGGTACGGCTGGAAACACCATATATTTT.

This clone was recorded once. This chain joins TRBV19 and TRBJ2-7; 7 nucleotides line up with TRBD2. Germline lookup yields CDR1 LNHDA and CDR2 SQIVND (reference sequence). The CDR3 spans 13 residues. The V and J ends lost 3 bases and 5 bases, in that order; junction bases with no gene match: 4. CDR3 DNA: TGTGCCAGTAGTATTACTAGCGCCAACGAGCAGTACTTC. Translated, it gives CASSITSANEQYF.

The rearrangement uses TRBV7-9 and TRBJ1-4; the D is unclear. The germline V gene encodes CDR1 SEHNR and CDR2 FQNEAQ (reference sequence). The CDR3 has 16 amino acids. Trimming left V 5 bases short and J 8 bases short, with 21 bases between. CDR3 in amino acids: CASSHHQDSKQEKLFF. CDR3 sequence (DNA): TGTGCCAGCAGCCACCATCAAGACTCCAAGCAGGAAAAACTGTTTTTT.

The chain joins TRBV5-1 to TRBJ1-1; 11 nucleotides align to TRBD1. CDR3 length equals 14 residues. Germline CDR1 SGHRS, CDR2 YFSETQ. Losses at the gene ends were 4 bases for V and 11 bases for J; bases not matched to a gene: 10. CDR3 coding DNA: TGCGCCAGCAGCATCGGACAGGGGGCGTCGAGGGCTTTCTTT. It specifies CASSIGQGASRAFF. Combining the CDR3 with reference TRBV5-1 and TRBJ1-1 gives the whole variable domain KAGVTQTPRYLIKTRGQQVTLSCSPISGHRSVSWYQQTPGQGLQFLFEYFSETQRNKGNFPGRFSGRQFSNSRSEMNVSTLELGDSALYLCASSIGQGASRAFFGQGTRLTVV.

V is TRBV6-5 and J is TRBJ1-5; 10 bases are shared with TRBD1. The ends lost 5 bases at V and 7 bases at J; junction bases unmatched: 5. The CDR3 spans 14 residues. Per the germline V gene, CDR1 is MNHEY and CDR2 is SVGAGI. The CDR3 region has the DNA TGTGCCAGCAGTGCGGACAGGGGGAGGCAGCCCCAGCATTTT. It yields the protein CASSADRGRQPQHF.

This chain joins TRBV28 and TRBJ2-4; no reliable D call. The CDR3 is made up of 15 amino acids. In germline, CDR1 is MDHEN, CDR2 SYDVKM. The V end lost 4 bases, the J end lost 1 base, and 11 bases lay between the germline ends. CDR3 DNA sequence: TGTGCCAGCAGTTCCACCGGTGAGGCCAAAAACATTCAGTACTTC. Translated, it gives CASSSTGEAKNIQYF.

The chain carries TRBV5-5 and TRBJ1-1, with D possibly being TRBD1 (6 bases). This CDR3 has 15 residues. The germline CDR1 and CDR2 sequences are SGHKS and YYEKEE (reference sequence). Trimming cost V 1 base and J 5 bases, with 15 bases left between them. The CDR3 DNA reads TGTGCCAGCAGCTTGAGCCAGGGGAGAGGTACTGAAGCTTTCTTT. Translated, it gives CASSLSQGRGTEAFF.

The rearrangement links TRBV5-1 to TRBJ1-2; possible D gene TRBD1, 6 bases. The CDR3 totals 16 residues. Germline lookup yields CDR1 SGHRS and CDR2 YFSETQ. V was clipped by 0 bases and J by 5 bases, with 17 bases between them. CDR3 protein: CASSLGARQATYGYTF. The CDR3 DNA sequence: TGCGCCAGCAGCTTGGGGGCACGACAGGCTACATATGGCTACACCTTC.

The chain employs TRBV19 and TRBJ1-2, with TRBD1 identical over 7 bases. The CDR3 totals 14 residues. Germline CDR1 reads LNHDA; CDR2 reads SQIVND (reference sequence). The junction had 15 bases not matched to a gene; V was cut back by 10 bases and J by 7 bases. The CDR3 sequence: CATTPGTVLAGYTF. DNA of the CDR3: TGTGCCACAACCCCCGGGACAGTCTTAGCTGGCTACACCTTC. Using reference TRBV19 and TRBJ1-2 for the parts outside the CDR3, the full variable domain is DGGITQSPKYLFRKEGQNVTLSCEQNLNHDAMYWYRQDPGQGLRLIYYSQIVNDFQKGDIAEGYSVSREKKESFPLTVTSAQKNPTAFYLCATTPGTVLAGYTFGSGTRLTVV.

V gene TRBV5-1 combines with J gene TRBJ2-3, with 8 bases that match TRBD2. There are 16 residues in the CDR3. V lost 0 bases to trimming and J lost 3 bases; unmatched junction nucleotides: 6. Looked up from germline, CDR1 is SGHRS and CDR2 is YFSETQ. The CDR3 is CASSLARLAGTDTQYF. CDR3 nucleotide sequence: TGCGCCAGCAGCTTGGCCCGGTTAGCGGGGACAGATACGCAGTATTTT. The complete variable domain, with remaining parts taken from reference TRBV5-1 and TRBJ2-3, reads KAGVTQTPRYLIKTRGQQVTLSCSPISGHRSVSWYQQTPGQGLQFLFEYFSETQRNKGNFPGRFSGRQFSNSRSEMNVSTLELGDSALYLCASSLARLAGTDTQYFGPGTRLTVL.

Details on this clone: One junction end does not reproduce the germline sequence, and a read error may be involved. The chain is built from TRBV5-1 and TRBJ1-5; D ambiguous. There are 14 residues in the CDR3. From germline, CDR1 is SGHRS and CDR2 YFSETQ. The CDR3 DNA reads TGCGCCAGCAGCTTGGGCGGGTACAATGAGCCCCAGCATTTT. Protein: CASSLGGYNEPQHF.

The gene calls are TRBV2 and TRBJ1-4; TRBD1 matches 7 bases. Per germline, CDR1 SNHLY and CDR2 FYNNEI. This CDR3 region has 14 residues. Trimming cost V 6 bases and J 10 bases; bases outside gene matches: 11. CDR3 nucleotides: TGTGCCAGCAGGGATACAGGGGTTGGGGGAAAACTGTTTTTT. Encoded protein: CASRDTGVGGKLFF.

The CDR3 DNA is TGTGCCAGCAGTCCCGGGACAGCCAATTCACCCCTCCACTTT. As protein: CASSPGTANSPLHF. The chain uses TRBV27 and TRBJ1-6, with 7 bases matching TRBD1. From germline, CDR1 is MNHEY and CDR2 SMNVEV (reference sequence). The CDR3 length is 14 residues. The ends lost 5 bases at V and 7 bases at J; junction bases unmatched: 5.

This chain uses TRBV9 with TRBJ2-5, with D tentatively TRBD1 (6 bases). Trimming took 4 bases from V and 1 from J, leaving 11 bases between them. The CDR3 totals 14 residues. Germline V lookup: CDR1 SGDLS, CDR2 YYNGEE. CDR3 DNA: TGTGCCAGCAGCTCCCGGACAGCCCAAGAGACCCAGTACTTC. This gives the protein CASSSRTAQETQYF.